This TCR beta chain was identified during a study of cytomegalovirus exposure and HLA in healthy donors. The study's findings and limits: Cytomegalovirus-associated status was assigned to some 160 TCR beta chains.

To note about this clone: Its antigen remains unidentified.

The data were produced by immunoSEQ multiplex PCR, yet TCRdb's version contains in-frame clones alone and is incomplete. This sample has some 79,000 clones, with approximately 94% found just once. CDR1 is SGHVS, CDR2 FQNEAQ, per germline. The CDR3 has 18 residues. V shed 4 bases and J 4 bases; nucleotides not matched to a gene: 14. The sequence was collected from a woman in her late teens or twenties in good health and CMV-seropositive. What was sequenced was PBMCs. The genes are TRBV7-8 and TRBJ1-4, with TRBD1 identical over 8 bases. CDR3 sequence: CASSSRQGSRLGNEKLFF. In nucleotides, the CDR3 is TGTGCCAGCAGCTCAAGACAGGGGTCGAGGCTCGGTAATGAAAAACTGTTTTTT.